Listed here are 2 T cell receptor beta chains from one sample, sequenced in a study of T cell repertoires in cytomegalovirus infection. No antigens are known for them. TCRdb passed the reads through MiXCR, listing each CDR3 protein once. The sample yields about 830,000 distinct CDR3 sequences, over 25% seen once. The source was cultured CD8+ T cells from PBMCs, collected from culture after CMV antigen stimulation. The receptors here all came from a human donor in good health (CMV status not recorded). Some clones in this sample may be carry-over from other donors' samples.

This clonotype has a handful of counts. The V gene is TRBV27, the J gene TRBJ1-1; D not resolved. This CDR3 has 12 amino acids. Trimming removed 6 bases at V and 8 bases at J, with 13 bases between. CDR1 is MNHEY, CDR2 SMNVEV, per germline (reference sequence). CDR3 nucleotide sequence: TGTGCCAGCAGGGGATGGACGGCGGAAGCTTTCTTT. Residues: CASRGWTAEAFF.

The rearrangement joins TRBV27 to TRBJ1-1; D is undetermined. The CDR3 spans 13 residues. V was trimmed by 8 bases and J by 0 bases, leaving 10 bases between them. Germline V lookup: CDR1 MNHEY, CDR2 SMNVEV (reference sequence). The CDR3 DNA follows: TGTGCCAGCGGGCAGTTCATGAACACTGAAGCTTTCTTT. Its translation: CASGQFMNTEAFF.